This T cell receptor beta chain appears in the sequencing data of a study of blood T cell repertoires in COVID-19. About the research overall: Whether acute or convalescent, the COVID-19 samples came from the United States, Italy and Spain. In each case, the material was cDNA or gDNA derived from T cells, B-cell-depleted T cells, or PBMCs.

CDR1 MNHEY and CDR2 SVGAGI come from the germline V gene. The V and J ends lost 8 bases and 0 bases respectively, with 7 bases between them. This CDR3 region has 13 residues. Under the authors' procedure: Estimation of nucleated cell counts relied on the amplification of reference gene primers. Sequencing was performed with immunoSEQ multiplex PCR; in TCRdb, only in-frame clones are kept and a portion is missing. That table furnishes V, J and clone size, whereas the DNA furnished D and trimming. Of approximately 90,000 clones in the sample, around 87% are singletons; the top ten hold roughly 6.8%. The chain couples TRBV6-5 to TRBJ1-4; D gene unclear. This clonotype was obtained from a human donor with acute or convalescent COVID-19. The donor label of this sample is uncertain. Sequencing was done on a sample of peripheral blood. CDR3 in amino acids: CASLQPTNEKLFF. CDR3 DNA sequence: TGTGCCAGCCTACAGCCAACTAATGAAAAACTGTTTTTT.